A selection of T cell receptor beta chains follows, all from one sample in a study of blood T cell repertoires in COVID-19. Data came from immunoSEQ multiplex PCR; TCRdb stores just in-frame clones and leaves some out. The data show about 300,000 clones, roughly 87% seen once. The material sequenced was peripheral blood. These receptors all stem from a human donor in a cohort sampled during active COVID-19. The CDR3 runs from the conserved cysteine through the conserved F or W. The D gene is left open where the match is weak.

>NA|TRBV3-1/TRBV3-2|TRBJ1-6
TGTGCCAGCAGCTTCTGGACCAGGGGTGATTCACCCCTCCACTTT
CASSFWTRGDSPLHF
>TRBD2|TRBV5-4|TRBJ2-7
TGTGCCAGCAGCCCAATAGCGGGAGGGGCCCCCTACGAGCAGTACTTC
CASSPIAGGAPYEQYF
>NA|TRBV5-5|TRBJ2-7
TGTGCCAGCAGCTTCCTTCAGGGGCGGAGGGAGCAGTACTTC
CASSFLQGRREQYF
>TRBD2|TRBV6-5|TRBJ2-1
TGTGCCAGCAGACTTACTAGCGCGTCTTTCAATGAGCAGTTCTTC
CASRLTSASFNEQFF
>NA|TRBV6-5|TRBJ2-7
TGTGCCAGCAGTACTCCGGGAACCCGATACTTC
CASSTPGTRYF
>NA|TRBV7-9|TRBJ2-2
TGTGCCAGCAGTGCTAGCCCGAACACCGGGGAGCTGTTTTTT
CASSASPNTGELFF
>TRBD1|TRBV19|TRBJ1-2
TGTGCCAGTAGTCCGACAGGGAATAGAGGCTACACCTTC
CASSPTGNRGYTF
>TRBD1|TRBV7-9|TRBJ1-1
TGTGCCAGCAGCGATAGAACAGGGGGCAGAGGCGGCACTGAAGCTTTCTTT
CASSDRTGGRGGTEAFF
>TRBD2|TRBV24-1|TRBJ2-2
TGTGCCACCAGTGATTCGCAACTAGCGGGAGGGCCCAGGACCGGGGAGCTGTTTTTT
CATSDSQLAGGPRTGELFF
>NA|TRBV28|TRBJ2-7
TGTGCCAGCAGTTTATCAGGGGTTGGAATTCTTTACGAGCAGTACTTC
CASSLSGVGILYEQYF
>NA|TRBV12-3/TRBV12-4|TRBJ2-7
TGTGCCAGCAGTTTACTAGTGTACGAGCAGTACTTC
CASSLLVYEQYF
>TRBD2|TRBV19|TRBJ2-2
TGTGCCAGTCAAAGACTAGCGGGAAACACCGGGGAGCTGTTTTTT
CASQRLAGNTGELFF
>NA|TRBV4-1|TRBJ2-3
TGCGCCAGCAGCCAAGTGGGTCTAAGCGGAGTGCAGTATTTT
CASSQVGLSGVQYF
>NA|TRBV5-1|TRBJ2-1
TGCGCCAGCAGCCGGCTAGTAGGGGACAATGAGCAGTTCTTC
CASSRLVGDNEQFF
>NA|TRBV6-2/TRBV6-3|TRBJ1-3
TGTGCCAGCAGCCCTCCGGTCCTATTGGGAAACACCATATATTTT
CASSPPVLLGNTIYF
>TRBD1|TRBV3-1/TRBV3-2|TRBJ2-1
TGTGCCAGCAGCATCGGGACAGGGGGCATTGGACCCTCCTACAATGAGCAGTTCTTC
CASSIGTGGIGPSYNEQFF
>NA|TRBV5-4|TRBJ1-2
TGTGCCAGCAGCTTTGGCAGTAGCGGCTATGGCTACACCTTC
CASSFGSSGYGYTF
>TRBD1|TRBV24-1|TRBJ2-7
TGTGCCACCATCCAGGGACAGCGGTTCGGCAACTACGAGCAGTACTTC
CATIQGQRFGNYEQYF
>TRBD2|TRBV2|TRBJ2-3
TGTGCCAGCAGTACTAGCGGGAGCACAGATACGCAGTATTTT
CASSTSGSTDTQYF
>TRBD2|TRBV14|TRBJ2-1
TGTGCCAGGACAGGACTAGCAGCACTCCCTTCCCACTATGAGCAGTTCTTC
CARTGLAALPSHYEQFF